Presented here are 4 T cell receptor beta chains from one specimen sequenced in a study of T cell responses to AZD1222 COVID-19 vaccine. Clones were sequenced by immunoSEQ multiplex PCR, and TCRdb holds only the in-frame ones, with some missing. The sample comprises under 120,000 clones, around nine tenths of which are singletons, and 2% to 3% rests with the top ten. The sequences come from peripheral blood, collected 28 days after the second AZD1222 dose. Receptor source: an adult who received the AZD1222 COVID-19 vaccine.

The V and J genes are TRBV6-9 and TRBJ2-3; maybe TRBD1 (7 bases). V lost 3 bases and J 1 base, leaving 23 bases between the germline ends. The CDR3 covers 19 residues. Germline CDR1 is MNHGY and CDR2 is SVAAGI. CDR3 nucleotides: TGTGCCAGCAGTTACTTAGGACTAAAGGGACAGAGACGCACAGATACGCAGTATTTT. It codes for CASSYLGLKGQRRTDTQYF.

This CDR3 reads CASSRPGVVEKLFF. DNA for the CDR3: TGTGCCAGCAGCAGACCTGGGGTTGTTGAAAAACTGTTTTTT. The chain employs TRBV25-1 and TRBJ1-4; D is ambiguous. This CDR3 comprises 14 residues. Trimming shortened V by 6 bases and J by 7 bases, and 15 bases separated the two germline ends. Looked up from germline, CDR1 is MGHDK and CDR2 is SYGVNS. The full variable domain, rest sourced from reference TRBV25-1 and TRBJ1-4, is EADIYQTPRYLVIGTGKKITLECSQTMGHDKMYWYQQDPGMELHLIHYSYGVNSTEKGDLSSESTVSRIRTEHFPLTLESARPSHTSQYLCASSRPGVVEKLFFGSGTQLSVL.

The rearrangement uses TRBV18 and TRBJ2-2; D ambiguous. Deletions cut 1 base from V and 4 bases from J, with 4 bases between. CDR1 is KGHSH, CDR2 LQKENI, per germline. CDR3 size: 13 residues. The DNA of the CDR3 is TGTGCCAGCTCACCACGGGGCACCGGGGAGCTGTTTTTT. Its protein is CASSPRGTGELFF.

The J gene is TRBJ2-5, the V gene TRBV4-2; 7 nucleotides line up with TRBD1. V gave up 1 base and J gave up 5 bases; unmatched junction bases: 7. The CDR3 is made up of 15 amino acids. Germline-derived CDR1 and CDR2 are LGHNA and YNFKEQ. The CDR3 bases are TGTGCCAGCAGCCAAGTACCGAGGGGGCTGGAGACCCAGTACTTC. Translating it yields CASSQVPRGLETQYF.